The 27 T cell receptor beta chains below all came from one sample that was sequenced in a study of identical twins. One entry per CDR3 protein results from TCRdb running MiXCR on the 5' RACE reads. The sample contains about 530,000 distinct CDR3 sequences, approximately 20% of which appear only once. These sequences were also reported in another study, on yellow fever vaccine responses in identical twins.

Sample: CD4+ T cells sorted from blood. The receptors were gathered from a woman under 30 in good health.

This clonotype was detected many times. V and J are TRBV12-3 or TRBV12-4 and TRBJ2-2, with 7 bases fitting TRBD2. The CDR3 sequence is 16 residues long. V lost 4 bases to trimming and J lost 9 bases; unmatched junction nucleotides: 14. CDR3 sequence reads: CASSSPGTTQIRELFF. The CDR3 DNA follows: TGTGCCAGCAGTTCCCCCGGGACTACCCAAATCCGGGAGCTGTTTTTT.

This rearrangement joins TRBV6-4 to TRBJ2-3; 8 bases map to TRBD2. Germline CDR1 and CDR2: MRHNA and SNTAGT. Trimming at V came to 8 bases and at J to 3 bases, leaving 10 bases not matched to a gene. This CDR3 region has 15 residues. The CDR3 loop is CASSNREGPTDTQYF. The CDR3 DNA follows: TGTGCCAGCTCGAACCGGGAGGGGCCGACAGATACGCAGTATTTT.

This clonotype showed up just once. The rearrangement joins TRBV2 to TRBJ2-1; D possibly corresponds to TRBD2 (5 bases). This CDR3 contains 15 residues. Trimming cost V 7 bases and J 7 bases, with 20 bases left between them. Germline CDR1 SNHLY, CDR2 FYNNEI. For the CDR3, the DNA is TGTGCCAGCAAGGAAAACCAGATCGCGGGTAATGAGCAGTTCTTC. The encoded protein is CASKENQIAGNEQFF.

The chain uses TRBV18 and TRBJ2-6, with D maybe TRBD1 (6 bases). Per the germline V gene, CDR1 is KGHSH and CDR2 is LQKENI. This CDR3 comprises 18 residues. Trimming took 0 bases from V and 1 from J, leaving 13 bases between them. The CDR3: CASSPPTGHTSGANVLTF. CDR3 nucleotides: TGTGCCAGCTCACCACCGACAGGACATACATCTGGGGCCAACGTCCTGACTTTC.

The chain is built from TRBV20-1 and TRBJ1-1; maybe TRBD1 (5 bases). Germline loops: CDR1 DFQATT, CDR2 SNEGSKA (reference sequence). V lost 4 bases, J lost 7 bases, and 10 bases lay in between. The CDR3 has 11 residues. CDR3 DNA: TGCAGTGCTATCCCCAGGGTTGAAGCTTTCTTT. This sequence encodes CSAIPRVEAFF.

This clonotype appeared a few times. This chain uses TRBV6-1 with TRBJ2-7; 14 bases line up with TRBD2. Germline CDR1 reads MNHNS; CDR2 reads SASEGT. The V gene end was trimmed by 3 bases and the J gene end by 3 bases; junction bases not matched to a gene: 1. CDR3 size: 15 residues. DNA for the CDR3: TGTGCCAGCAGTGAGGGACTAGCGGGAGTCTACGAGCAGTACGTC. Translated: CASSEGLAGVYEQYV.

This sequence joins TRBV12-3 or TRBV12-4 and TRBJ1-5; 9 nucleotides match TRBD1. V was clipped by 5 bases and J by 6 bases; unmatched bases: 2. CDR3 length: 13 residues. The CDR3 nucleotides read TGTGCCAGCAGTCCGGACAGGGGTCAGCCCCAGCATTTT. Encoded protein: CASSPDRGQPQHF.

CDR3 in DNA: TGTGCCAGCAGTGATGCAGTCGGGGGCTACACCTTC. Translation gives CASSDAVGGYTF. This chain joins TRBV2 and TRBJ1-2; D is uncertain. Trimming removed 3 bases from V and 8 bases from J, with 10 bases in between. Germline V gene lookup returns CDR1 SNHLY and CDR2 FYNNEI. The CDR3 loop spans 12 amino acids.

This clonotype was picked up a small number of times. The chain employs TRBV5-6 and TRBJ2-7, with D uncertain. V dropped 5 bases and J dropped 3 bases, with 6 bases sitting between them. The CDR3 sequence is 11 residues long. Germline CDR1 and CDR2: SGHDT and YYEEEE. The CDR3 loop reads CASSKIYEQYF. As DNA, the CDR3 is TGTGCCAGCAGTAAGATCTACGAGCAGTACTTC. Complete variable domain (other parts from reference TRBV5-6 and TRBJ2-7): DAGVTQSPTHLIKTRGQQVTLRCSPKSGHDTVSWYQQALGQGPQFIFQYYEEEERQRGNFPDRFSGHQFPNYSSELNVNALLLGDSALYLCASSKIYEQYFGPGTRLTVT.

Only a few counts were recorded for this clonotype. This chain uses TRBV9 with TRBJ1-1; TRBD1 might be the D (5 bases). This CDR3 spans 14 amino acids. The V gene's germline CDR1 is SGDLS and CDR2 YYNGEE. V was trimmed by 2 bases and J by 4 bases, leaving 12 bases between them. CDR3 amino acids: CASSVAGTVTEAFF. The CDR3 DNA is TGTGCCAGCAGCGTTGCAGGGACGGTCACTGAAGCTTTCTTT.

The J gene is TRBJ2-3, the V gene TRBV6-2 or TRBV6-3; 7 nucleotides match TRBD2. The CDR3 contains 17 residues. V lost 2 bases, J lost 4 bases, and 12 bases stayed unmatched. Germline V gene data show CDR1 as MNHEY and CDR2 as SVGEGT. The CDR3 coding sequence is TGTGCCAGCAGTTACCTCGCAGTCGCGGGGAGGGCAGATACGCAGTATTTT. Its translation is CASSYLAVAGRADTQYF.

DNA for the CDR3: TGCGCCAGCAGCTTGACGACAGGGTTTTACATCCTGACTTTC. This sequence encodes CASSLTTGFYILTF. The V gene is TRBV5-1, the J gene TRBJ2-6; 7 bases map to TRBD1. The CDR3 has 14 amino acids. Germline values: CDR1 SGHRS, CDR2 YFSETQ. Trimming cost V 1 base and J 14 bases; bases outside gene matches: 9.

This clonotype was recorded at least ten times. The chain has TRBV10-3 and TRBJ2-1; perhaps TRBD2 as D (6 bases). V lost 0 bases to trimming and J lost 5 bases, with 11 bases between them. The germline CDR1 and CDR2 sequences are ENHRY and SYGVKD. This CDR3 has 15 residues. Written as DNA, the CDR3 is TGTGCCATCAGTGAGTCTGGCGGGACGAACAATGAGCAGTTCTTC. Amino acid sequence: CAISESGGTNNEQFF.

The chain couples TRBV28 to TRBJ1-6; a weak D match, TRBD1 (6 bases). This CDR3 has 15 amino acids. Germline V lookup: CDR1 MDHEN, CDR2 SYDVKM. V was pared by 5 bases and J by 7 bases, with 15 bases between. In DNA, the CDR3 is TGTGCCAGCAGTGCACAGGGTTGGGGAAATTCACCCCTCCACTTT. Translating it yields CASSAQGWGNSPLHF.

This clonotype appeared a few times. This chain links TRBV6-5 with TRBJ1-6; tentatively, D is TRBD1 (6 bases). V shed 1 base and J shed 8 bases, with 15 bases lying between them. The CDR3 has 16 residues. Germline V gene sequence: CDR1 MNHEY, CDR2 SVGAGI. The CDR3 nucleotides are TGTGCCAGCAGTTACTGGGCCGCAGGGGATGATTCACCCCTCCACTTT. It codes for CASSYWAAGDDSPLHF.

This sequence joins TRBV2 and TRBJ2-5, with 10 bases aligning to TRBD2. The CDR3 is 13 residues long. V trimming: 8 bases; J trimming: 13 bases; junction bases outside the gene matches: 13. The germline CDR1 and CDR2 sequences are SNHLY and FYNNEI. CDR3 region: CASAWTSGYWLYF. The CDR3 nucleotides read TGTGCCAGCGCGTGGACTAGCGGCTACTGGTTGTACTTC.

This clonotype came up many times. The rearrangement links TRBV20-1 to TRBJ2-1, with D perhaps matching TRBD2 (7 bases). CDR3 length: 16 amino acids. V was trimmed by 2 bases and J by 2 bases, leaving 16 bases between them. CDR1 and CDR2 (germline): DFQATT, SNEGSKA (reference sequence). DNA of the CDR3: TGCAGTGCTAGACGGGGCGGGGGCGTACCCTACAATGAGCAGTTCTTC. This sequence encodes CSARRGGGVPYNEQFF.

This clonotype was counted only a few times. In DNA form, the CDR3 reads TGTGCCAGCAGCCTGACAGGGAGCATAGCCAAAAACATTCAGTACTTC. Amino acids: CASSLTGSIAKNIQYF. The chain couples TRBV3-1 to TRBJ2-4; 7 bases match TRBD1. CDR1 LGHDT and CDR2 YNNKEL come from the germline V gene (reference sequence). The CDR3 contains 16 residues. V shed 4 bases and J 0 bases; nucleotides not matched to a gene: 6.

The chain is built from TRBV11-3 and TRBJ2-1, with TRBD2 identical over 9 bases. This CDR3 region has 15 residues. Trimming at V came to 5 bases and at J to 8 bases, leaving 10 bases not matched to a gene. Germline values: CDR1 SGHNT, CDR2 YENEEA. CDR3 sequence (DNA): TGTGCCAGCAGCGCACCGGGACTAGCTAGGGATGAGCAGTTCTTC. This gives the protein CASSAPGLARDEQFF.

The V call is TRBV10-2, the J call TRBJ2-7; TRBD1 aligns across 9 bases. The CDR3 is 12 residues long. The germline V gene encodes CDR1 WSHSY and CDR2 SAAADI. V trimming: 9 bases; J trimming: 4 bases; junction bases outside the gene matches: 4. The CDR3 coding sequence is TGCGCCAGTGGGACAGGGTCTTACGAGCAGTACTTC. As protein: CASGTGSYEQYF.

The chain uses TRBV6-5 and TRBJ2-3; 10 positions match TRBD2. The CDR3 consists of 18 residues. The junction had 10 bases not matched to a gene; V was cut back by 2 bases and J by 2 bases. Germline lookup yields CDR1 MNHEY and CDR2 SVGAGI. CDR3 protein: CASSYTLASGGPTDTQYF. The CDR3 nucleotides are TGTGCCAGCAGTTACACTCTGGCTAGCGGGGGCCCCACAGATACGCAGTATTTT.

V is TRBV20-1 and J is TRBJ2-7; TRBD2 agrees at 9 bases. The CDR3 runs 15 residues. CDR1 and CDR2 from the germline V gene are DFQATT and SNEGSKA (reference sequence). With V trimmed by 3 bases and J by 2 bases, 8 bases remained unmatched. The CDR3 loop reads CSASRPSGTAYEQYF. The CDR3 DNA is TGCAGTGCTAGCCGCCCTAGCGGGACTGCCTACGAGCAGTACTTC.

The chain carries TRBV5-1 and TRBJ2-1; 7 bases fit TRBD2. The V gene end was trimmed by 4 bases and the J gene end by 4 bases; junction bases not matched to a gene: 17. The CDR3 has 18 residues. Germline CDR1 SGHRS, CDR2 YFSETQ. CDR3 region: CASSRSGPGGGPYNEQFF. DNA for the CDR3: TGCGCCAGCAGCCGGAGCGGTCCGGGGGGAGGGCCTTACAATGAGCAGTTCTTC.

The sample holds a few counts of this clonotype. The V gene is TRBV13, the J gene TRBJ1-5, with 9 bases identical to TRBD1. V shed 3 bases, J shed 8 bases, and the junction held 5 bases outside the gene matches. CDR3 size: 14 residues. Germline loops: CDR1 PRHDT, CDR2 FYEKMQ (reference sequence). The CDR3 is CASSFGTGKKPQHF. The CDR3 DNA reads TGTGCCAGCAGCTTCGGGACAGGGAAAAAGCCCCAGCATTTT.

V usage is TRBV27 and J usage is TRBJ2-5; perhaps TRBD2 as D (5 bases). Germline V gene sequence: CDR1 MNHEY, CDR2 SMNVEV (reference sequence). Trimming removed 3 bases from V and 2 bases from J, with 13 bases in between. The CDR3 sequence is 15 residues long. CDR3 in DNA: TGTGCCAGCAGTTTTCGTGGGAGCGATCAAGAGACCCAGTACTTC. The encoded protein is CASSFRGSDQETQYF.

This chain joins TRBV15 and TRBJ2-5; unclear D gene. The CDR3 runs to 12 residues. CDR1 and CDR2 (germline): LNHNV, YYDKDF (reference sequence). Trimming cost V 3 bases and J 6 bases, with 8 bases left between them. CDR3 region: CATSRSGQTQYF. As DNA, the CDR3 is TGTGCCACCAGCAGGTCCGGTCAGACCCAGTACTTC.

The chain recombines TRBV5-1 with TRBJ1-1; 12 positions agree with TRBD1. Germline loops: CDR1 SGHRS, CDR2 YFSETQ. Trimming removed 3 bases from V and 3 bases from J; junction bases left unmatched: 6. The length of the CDR3 is 16 residues. The DNA for the CDR3 is TGCGCCAGCAGCTCCGGGACAGGGGGCTGGGACACTGAAGCTTTCTTT. This encodes CASSSGTGGWDTEAFF.